This entry concerns a single T cell receptor beta chain. Its target is not known. The data originate from a study of cytomegalovirus exposure and HLA in healthy donors. The primer mix had 60 Vbeta and 13 Jbeta primers. Original processing notes: A follow-up analysis tallied approximately 85 million unique TCR beta chains, roughly 10 million shared. Clones were sequenced by immunoSEQ multiplex PCR, and TCRdb holds only the in-frame ones, with some missing. V and J calls and clone size come straight from that table; D and trimming were deduced from the DNA. Of about 240,000 clones listed, about 80% were seen once; the top ten hold around 8.6%. Trimming left V 3 bases short and J 1 base short, with 13 bases between. Germline V gives CDR1 LNHDA, CDR2 SQIVND (reference sequence). The CDR3 sequence is 15 residues long. Study results and caveats: Equally common other TCR beta chains were less clonally expanded than HLA-associated ones, a later analysis found. As a later analysis revealed, most CMV-associated TCR beta chains appeared HLA-restricted. As immune exposure information, only CMV serostatus was available.

This sequence joins TRBV19 and TRBJ2-7, with a possible D match to TRBD2 (6 bases). This TCR was recovered from a woman in her fifties or sixties in good health and CMV-seropositive. The specimen sequenced was PBMCs. The CDR3 reads CASSMRDLLSYEQYF. The CDR3 DNA reads TGTGCCAGTAGTATGAGGGACTTACTTTCCTACGAGCAGTACTTC.